This is a list of T cell receptor beta chains from one sample in a study of Graves' ophthalmopathy and Graves' hyperthyroidism. TCRdb fed the multiplex PCR reads into MiXCR, producing one record per CDR3 protein. The table lists some 200,000 distinct CDR3 sequences, approximately 28% of them singletons. The sequenced sample was peripheral blood. These receptors came from a man aged 50-60 years with Graves' ophthalmopathy. Each CDR3 is given with its conserved first and last residue. The D gene is left open where the match is weak. A row's size may be missing; if present it is once, few, many or a size class.

d_call | j_call | clone_size | v_call | cdr3_aa | cdr3_nt
TRBD1 | TRBJ2-7 | few | TRBV12-3/TRBV12-4 | CASIPGQGGYEQYF | TGTGCCAGCATCCCCGGACAGGGAGGCTACGAGCAGTACTTC
NA | TRBJ2-7 | many | TRBV20-1 | CSASRDTSSYEQYF | TGCAGTGCTAGCCGGGACACGTCCTCCTACGAGCAGTACTTC
NA | TRBJ1-1 | many | TRBV11-2 | CASSPGTANTEAFF | TGTGCCAGCAGCCCCGGGACGGCGAACACTGAAGCTTTCTTT
NA | TRBJ1-6 | NA | TRBV7-2 | CASSLGFSSPLHF | TGTGCCAGCAGCTTAGGTTTCAGTTCACCCCTCCACTTT
NA | TRBJ1-3 | many | TRBV5-5 | CASSLEWVRSGNTIYF | TGTGCCAGCAGCTTGGAATGGGTCCGCTCTGGAAACACCATATATTTT
NA | TRBJ1-2 | many | TRBV12-3/TRBV12-4 | CASTPGGRAGAGYTF | TGTGCCAGCACTCCCGGGGGCAGGGCCGGCGCTGGCTACACCTTC
NA | TRBJ1-1 | NA | TRBV12-3/TRBV12-4 | CASNLGPGAEAFF | TGTGCCAGCAATTTGGGACCTGGCGCTGAAGCTTTCTTT
TRBD1 | TRBJ2-7 | many | TRBV7-9 | CASSLADRAEQYF | TGTGCCAGCAGCTTAGCTGACAGGGCCGAGCAGTACTTC
NA | TRBJ2-5 | NA | TRBV7-2 | CASSISTGRQETQYF | TGTGCCAGCAGCATTTCGACAGGTCGCCAAGAGACCCAGTACTTC
NA | TRBJ2-2 | many | TRBV27 | CASSFNDSPGELFF | TGTGCCAGCAGTTTTAATGACAGCCCCGGGGAGCTGTTTTTT
TRBD2 | TRBJ2-7 | many | TRBV18 | CASSPLFTPAGGTYEQYF | TGTGCCAGCTCACCACTTTTTACCCCAGCCGGGGGGACCTACGAGCAGTACTTC
TRBD1 | TRBJ2-5 | many | TRBV28 | CASSTGQTRETQYF | TGTGCCAGCAGTACGGGACAGACAAGAGAGACCCAGTACTTC
NA | TRBJ1-2 | many | TRBV11-3 | CASSLDPRTNYGYTF | TGTGCCAGCAGCTTAGATCCCCGTACTAACTATGGCTACACCTTC
NA | TRBJ2-7 | many | TRBV4-1 | CASSQVVGGVYEQYF | TGCGCCAGCAGCCAAGTCGTCGGCGGGGTCTACGAGCAGTACTTC
TRBD2 | TRBJ2-2 | NA | TRBV7-2 | CASGTSGKTGELFF | TGTGCCAGCGGGACTAGCGGAAAGACCGGGGAGCTGTTTTTT
NA | TRBJ1-2 | few | TRBV6-5 | CASSYGQGGGYTF | TGTGCCAGCAGTTACGGGCAGGGCGGTGGCTACACCTTC
NA | TRBJ1-1 | many | TRBV14 | CASSQAYRDGTLNTEAFF | TGTGCCAGCAGCCAAGCCTACCGGGACGGCACCTTGAACACTGAAGCTTTCTTT
NA | TRBJ2-5 | NA | TRBV6-1 | CASSKRVQETQYF | TGTGCCAGCAGTAAAAGGGTCCAAGAGACCCAGTACTTC
NA | TRBJ2-2 | NA | TRBV6-2/TRBV6-3 | CASSYDPLALSGENTGELFF | TGTGCCAGCAGTTACGACCCTCTAGCGTTATCGGGGGAAAACACCGGGGAGCTGTTTTTT
NA | TRBJ2-4 | many | TRBV11-2 | CASSEGARGNIQYF | TGTGCCAGCAGCGAGGGGGCGCGGGGAAACATTCAGTACTTC
TRBD1 | TRBJ1-2 | many | TRBV7-9 | CASSPLQGANYGYTF | TGTGCCAGCAGCCCCTTACAGGGGGCCAACTATGGCTACACCTTC
NA | TRBJ2-5 | NA | TRBV12-3/TRBV12-4 | CASRRGLSQETQYF | TGTGCCAGCAGAAGAGGACTCTCCCAAGAGACCCAGTACTTC
NA | TRBJ1-6 | many | TRBV28 | CASSYPGAPLYNSPLHF | TGTGCCAGCAGTTACCCAGGCGCTCCTCTCTATAATTCACCCCTCCACTTT
NA | TRBJ2-2 | NA | TRBV24-1 | CATSGGSGNTGELFF | TGTGCCACCAGTGGGGGTAGCGGGAACACCGGGGAGCTGTTTTTT
NA | TRBJ1-3 | many | TRBV7-3 | CASSGGAAGNTIYF | TGTGCCTCCTCCGGCGGGGCGGCAGGAAACACCATATATTTT
NA | TRBJ2-7 | NA | TRBV12-3/TRBV12-4 | CASSYDHEQYF | TGTGCCAGCAGCTACGATCACGAGCAGTACTTC
NA | TRBJ2-7 | NA | TRBV7-2 | CASSLVVPPYEQYF | TGTGCCAGCAGCTTAGTCGTGCCCCCCTACGAGCAGTACTTC
NA | TRBJ1-3 | NA | TRBV7-4 | CASSLAPSSGNTIYF | TGTGCCAGCAGCTTAGCCCCAAGCTCTGGAAACACCATATATTTT
TRBD1 | TRBJ2-7 | many | TRBV4-1 | CASSHATGVGYEQYF | TGCGCCAGCAGCCACGCGACAGGGGTGGGCTACGAGCAGTACTTC
NA | TRBJ2-3 | many | TRBV6-1 | CASSKLGDTQYF | TGTGCCAGCAGCAAACTAGGCGATACGCAGTATTTT
TRBD1 | TRBJ2-7 | many | TRBV6-5 | CASSKGQGAYEQYF | TGTGCCAGCAGCAAGGGACAGGGGGCTTACGAGCAGTACTTC
NA | TRBJ1-5 | NA | TRBV10-2 | CASRRGTRQPQHF | TGCGCCAGCAGACGAGGGACGCGGCAGCCCCAGCATTTT
NA | TRBJ2-2 | many | TRBV30 | CAWSVGRGELFF | TGTGCCTGGAGTGTGGGCCGCGGGGAGCTGTTTTTT
TRBD2 | TRBJ2-7 | many | TRBV6-1 | CASSEGLAGYQQYF | TGTGCCAGCAGTGAGGGTCTAGCGGGGTATCAGCAGTACTTC
NA | TRBJ1-2 | many | TRBV29-1 | CSVGTGRAYGYTF | TGCAGCGTTGGGACGGGCAGGGCCTATGGCTACACCTTC
TRBD1 | TRBJ1-4 | NA | TRBV29-1 | CSVGTGAAKLFF | TGCAGCGTCGGGACAGGGGCCGCAAAACTGTTTTTT
NA | TRBJ2-7 | NA | TRBV28 | CASSLKTSEQYF | TGTGCCAGCAGTCTCAAGACTAGCGAGCAGTACTTC
TRBD1 | TRBJ1-2 | NA | TRBV6-5 | CASSSRQGFFYGYTF | TGTGCCAGCAGTTCCCGACAGGGGTTCTTTTATGGCTACACCTTC
NA | TRBJ2-5 | many | TRBV6-5 | CASSYPPPAGGLQTQYF | TGTGCCAGCAGTTACCCCCCCCCGGCAGGGGGGTTGCAGACCCAGTACTTC
NA | TRBJ1-5 | once | TRBV6-1 | CASSPTPGIGNQPQHF | TGTGCCAGCAGTCCAACACCAGGGATAGGCAATCAGCCCCAGCATTTT
NA | TRBJ1-6 | NA | TRBV19 | CASSPVRGASSPLHF | TGTGCCAGTAGTCCCGTTCGGGGGGCGAGTTCACCCCTCCACTTT